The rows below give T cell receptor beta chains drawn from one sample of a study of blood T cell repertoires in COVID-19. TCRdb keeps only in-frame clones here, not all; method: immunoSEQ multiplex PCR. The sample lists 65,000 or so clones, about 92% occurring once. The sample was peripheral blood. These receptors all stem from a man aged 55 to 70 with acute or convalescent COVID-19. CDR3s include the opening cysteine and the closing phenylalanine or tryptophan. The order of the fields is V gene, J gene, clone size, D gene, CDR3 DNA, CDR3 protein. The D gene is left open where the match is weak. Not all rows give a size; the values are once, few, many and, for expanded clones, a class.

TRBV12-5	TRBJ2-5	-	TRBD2	TGTGCTAGTGGGCCCGGAACTAGCGGGGGCCTTTGGAGGGCCCAGTACTTC	CASGPGTSGGLWRAQYF
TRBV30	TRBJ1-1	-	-	TGTGCCTGGAGTGTAGGGGTCATGAACACTGAAGCTTTCTTT	CAWSVGVMNTEAFF
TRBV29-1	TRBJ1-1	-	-	TGCAGCGTTGGGCCGGGACACAAGAACACTGAAGCTTTCTTT	CSVGPGHKNTEAFF
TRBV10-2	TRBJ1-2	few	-	TGCGCCAGCAACGGGCAGGGGCTCGACTATGGCTACACCTTC	CASNGQGLDYGYTF
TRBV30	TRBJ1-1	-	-	TGTGCCTGGAACGAGATTCAGGGGTTCGGTGAAGCTTTCTTT	CAWNEIQGFGEAFF
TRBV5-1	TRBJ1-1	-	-	TGCGCCAGCAGCTTTAACGGGAACACTGAAGCTTTCTTT	CASSFNGNTEAFF
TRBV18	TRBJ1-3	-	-	TGTGCCAGCTCACAGAGCTGGGCTCGAAACACCATATATTTT	CASSQSWARNTIYF
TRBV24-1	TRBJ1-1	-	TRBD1	TGTGCCACCAGTGACCAGGACAGGGGGCGCCTCTTCTTT	CATSDQDRGRLFF
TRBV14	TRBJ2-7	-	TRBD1	TGTGCCAGCAGCCAAGGGACAGGGCTGTACGAGCAGTACTTC	CASSQGTGLYEQYF
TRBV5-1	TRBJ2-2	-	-	TGCGCCAGCAGCTTGGGTCGGGGTTGGACCGGGGAGCTGTTTTTT	CASSLGRGWTGELFF
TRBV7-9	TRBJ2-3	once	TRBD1	TGTGCCAGCAGCTCTGGACAGGGGGGCGAAAGGTTACCGCAGTATTTT	CASSSGQGGERLPQYF
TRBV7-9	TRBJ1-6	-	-	TGTGCCAGCAGCGCAGGGAATTCACCCCTCCACTTT	CASSAGNSPLHF
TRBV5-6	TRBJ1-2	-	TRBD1	TGTGCCAGCAGCTTGGTTGGAGGGCAGGGGGCGAGTGGCTACACCTTC	CASSLVGGQGASGYTF
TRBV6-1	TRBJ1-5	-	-	TGTGCCAGCAGTGAAGCCCCAGGGAGGAATCAGCCCCAGCATTTT	CASSEAPGRNQPQHF
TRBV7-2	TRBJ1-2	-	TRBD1	TGTGCCAGCAGCTATTGGCCGGGACAGGTTTTTGAAGGCTACACCTTC	CASSYWPGQVFEGYTF
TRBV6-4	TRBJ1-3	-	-	TGTGCCAGCAGTGAGGGGCAGGGCCAAAACACCATATATTTT	CASSEGQGQNTIYF
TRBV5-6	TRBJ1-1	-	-	TGTGCCAGCAGCTTAACAGGGACCCCTGAAGCTTTCTTT	CASSLTGTPEAFF
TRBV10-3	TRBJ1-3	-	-	TGTGCCATCAGTGAGGGAAAGAGCGGAACTGGAAACACCATATATTTT	CAISEGKSGTGNTIYF
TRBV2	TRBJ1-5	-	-	TGTGCCAGCGGCGACTCAGGGTTGGATCAGCCCCAGCATTTT	CASGDSGLDQPQHF
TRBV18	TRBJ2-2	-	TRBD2	TGTGCCAGCTCACCCCAACTAGCGGGGGGGCCCCACACCGGGGAGCTGTTTTTT	CASSPQLAGGPHTGELFF
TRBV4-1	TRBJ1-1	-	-	TGCGCCAGCAGCCACCCGACAGTGAACACTGAAGCTTTCTTT	CASSHPTVNTEAFF
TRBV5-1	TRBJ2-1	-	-	TGCGCCAGCAGCTTGGCTCCAGGGATGTCCTACAATGAGCAGTTCTTC	CASSLAPGMSYNEQFF
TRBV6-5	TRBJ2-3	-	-	TGTGCCAGCAGTTCTAGCACAGATACGCAGTATTTT	CASSSSTDTQYF
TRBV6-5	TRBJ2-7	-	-	TGTGCCAGCAGTTACTCCCCGGCAGGGGGAGGAGAGCAGTACTTC	CASSYSPAGGGEQYF
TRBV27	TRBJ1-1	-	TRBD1	TGTGCCAGCGGGGGAAACAGGGGGACTGAAGCTTTCTTT	CASGGNRGTEAFF
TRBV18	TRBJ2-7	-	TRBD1	TGTGCCAGCTCACCAGGGGACAGCTCCTACGAGCAGTACTTC	CASSPGDSSYEQYF
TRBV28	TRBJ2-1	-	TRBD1	TGTGCCAGCAGTCTACCGAACAGGGGAGCGATCGGGGATGAGCAGTTCTTC	CASSLPNRGAIGDEQFF
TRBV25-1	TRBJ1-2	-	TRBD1	TGTGCCAGCAGTCCCGGGACAGGGGGTAGCTATGGCTACACCTTC	CASSPGTGGSYGYTF
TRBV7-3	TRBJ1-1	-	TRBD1	TGTGCCAGCAGCTATGGGACAGGGATGGGCACTGAAGCTTTCTTT	CASSYGTGMGTEAFF
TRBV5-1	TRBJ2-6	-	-	TGCGCCAGCAGCTCCCAGGGGCAAGGGGCCAACGTCCTGACTTTC	CASSSQGQGANVLTF
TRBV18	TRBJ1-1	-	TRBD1	TGTGCCAGCTCACCACCCATCGCAGGGGGAAGTACTGAAGCTTTCTTT	CASSPPIAGGSTEAFF
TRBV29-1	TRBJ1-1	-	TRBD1	TGCAGCGTTGGAGGGGGACAGGGGATGAACACTGAAGCTTTCTTT	CSVGGGQGMNTEAFF
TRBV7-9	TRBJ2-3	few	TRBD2	TGTGCCAGCAGCGCCACTAGCGGGGGTACAGATACGCAGTATTTT	CASSATSGGTDTQYF
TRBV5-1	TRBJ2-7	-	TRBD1	TGCGCCAGCAGACCCGGGACAGGGGAAGGGGAGCAGTACTTC	CASRPGTGEGEQYF
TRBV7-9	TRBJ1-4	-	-	TGTGCCAGCAGCCATGGGACTGCCCAAAATGAAAAACTGTTTTTT	CASSHGTAQNEKLFF
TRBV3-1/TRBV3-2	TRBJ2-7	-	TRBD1	TGTGCCAGCAGCCAAGAAATGCGGCAGGGGGCTTACGAGCAGTACTTC	CASSQEMRQGAYEQYF
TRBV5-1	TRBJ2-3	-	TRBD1	TGCGCCAGCAGCTTGGACAGGGGGCTAGATACGCAGTATTTT	CASSLDRGLDTQYF
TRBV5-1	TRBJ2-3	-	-	TGCGCCAGCAGCTTGGGCGGGGGCCGATCCACAGATACGCAGTATTTT	CASSLGGGRSTDTQYF
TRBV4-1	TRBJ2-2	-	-	TGCGCCAGCAGCCATTATACCGGGGAGCTGTTTTTT	CASSHYTGELFF
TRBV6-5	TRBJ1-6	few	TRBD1	TGTGCCAGCAGGGGGGGACAGGCGGGGAATTCACCCCTCCACTTT	CASRGGQAGNSPLHF
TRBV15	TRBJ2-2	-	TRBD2	TGTGCCACCGGGGGGGAGGGGAACACCGGGGAGCTGTTTTTT	CATGGEGNTGELFF
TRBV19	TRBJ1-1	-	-	TGTGCCAGTAGTATAGGAGGACAGATCACTGAAGCTTTCTTT	CASSIGGQITEAFF
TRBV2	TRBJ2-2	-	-	TGTGCCAGCAGTGAAGTTCGGCAGGGGAGCGGGGAGCTGTTTTTT	CASSEVRQGSGELFF
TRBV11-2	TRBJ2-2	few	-	TGTGCCAGCAGCTCGGGGACATTACTCACCGGGGAGCTGTTTTTT	CASSSGTLLTGELFF
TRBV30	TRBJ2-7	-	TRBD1	TGTGCCTGGAGTGTACGGGACAGGAGCCTAAGTCCATCCTACGAGCAGTACTTC	CAWSVRDRSLSPSYEQYF
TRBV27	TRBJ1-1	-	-	TGTGCCAGCAGTTTCGACCAGGGGCTTGAAGCTTTCTTT	CASSFDQGLEAFF
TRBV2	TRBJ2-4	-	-	TGTGCCAGCACTGGGGGGATCCCAGCCAAAAACATTCAGTACTTC	CASTGGIPAKNIQYF
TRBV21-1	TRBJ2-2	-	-	TGTGCCAGCAGCAAAGGAACGGCGGGGGCTGCTTTCGCGAACACCGGGGAGCTGTTTTTT	CASSKGTAGAAFANTGELFF
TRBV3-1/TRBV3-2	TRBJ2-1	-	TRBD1	TGTGCCAGCAGCCAAGCGACAGGGGGGGTTCATGAGCAGTTCTTC	CASSQATGGVHEQFF
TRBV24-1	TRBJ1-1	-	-	TGTGCCACCAGACAGGGAGTTGGCAACACTGAAGCTTTCTTT	CATRQGVGNTEAFF
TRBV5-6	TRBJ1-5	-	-	TGTGCCAGCAGCTGGACTGGGCAGCCCGACCAGCCCCAGCATTTT	CASSWTGQPDQPQHF
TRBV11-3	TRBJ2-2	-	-	TGTGCCAGCAGCTTAATCCTCATGGCGGGACGGAGCACCGGGGAGCTGTTTTTT	CASSLILMAGRSTGELFF
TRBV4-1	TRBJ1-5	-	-	TGCGCCAGCAGCCAAGATTCGGCAGGGGAAAATCAGCCCCAGCATTTT	CASSQDSAGENQPQHF
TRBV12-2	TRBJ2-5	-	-	TGTGCAAGTCGCTACTTTAGCTGCTCAGAGACCCAGTACTTC	CASRYFSCSETQYF
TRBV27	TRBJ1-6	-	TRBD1	TGTGCCAGCAGTTACGAGGGGGCGAATTCACCCCTCCACTTT	CASSYEGANSPLHF
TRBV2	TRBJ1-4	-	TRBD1	TGTGCCAGCAGGAAAGACAGGGTCGAAACTAATGAAAAACTGTTTTTT	CASRKDRVETNEKLFF
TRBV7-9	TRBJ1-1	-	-	TGTGCCAGCAGCTCCGGACTGGGTGAAGCTTTCTTT	CASSSGLGEAFF